The clone carrying this TCR beta chain was seen just once. Its antigen is still unknown. V dropped 0 bases and J dropped 7 bases, with 16 bases sitting between them. Looked up from germline, CDR1 is SGHNT and CDR2 is YYREEE (reference sequence). The CDR3 runs to 15 residues. The data are from a study of cytomegalovirus exposure and HLA in healthy donors. The PCR ran on 60 Vbeta and 13 Jbeta primers. Libraries were prepared by immunoSEQ multiplex PCR; TCRdb keeps only in-frame clonotypes and omits some of them. The sample includes around 240,000 clones, roughly 82% seen only once; the top ten take 5.4%. Study-level findings and limits: Per published accounts, TCR beta sequences correctly predicted the HLA-A and HLA-B alleles of most subjects. Per published reports, the classifier diagnosed cytomegalovirus status with high specificity and sensitivity. The study listed approximately 170 cytomegalovirus-associated TCR beta chains.

The sample comprised PBMCs. This clonotype originated in a woman in her thirties or forties in good health and CMV-seropositive. The chain has TRBV5-4 and TRBJ2-5; tentative D call: TRBD2 (6 bases). The DNA for the CDR3 is TGTGCCAGCAGCTTGGTAGGTTCTTCGGAGGGGACCCAGTACTTC. This translates into CASSLVGSSEGTQYF.